Following are 8 T cell receptor beta chains from one sample sequenced in a study of blood T cell repertoires in COVID-19. Some clones are missing from TCRdb's copy, which holds only in-frame ones; the method was immunoSEQ multiplex PCR. The sample includes about 40,000 clones, roughly 90% seen only once; the top ten take approximately 10%. The sequencing sample was made of peripheral blood. These receptor sequences come from an elderly woman with active COVID-19.

V gene TRBV6-6 combines with J gene TRBJ2-2; 7 nucleotides match TRBD1. V trimming: 6 bases; J trimming: 2 bases; junction bases outside the gene matches: 6. The germline V gene encodes CDR1 MNHNY and CDR2 SVGAGI (reference sequence). The CDR3 runs to 15 residues. Here the CDR3 reads CASRQGILNTGELFF. CDR3 DNA: TGTGCCAGCAGACAGGGGATACTTAACACCGGGGAGCTGTTTTTT.

CDR3 residues: CASSQVYTTSGNTIYF. The CDR3 bases are TGTGCCAGCAGCCAAGTATACACCACCTCTGGAAACACCATATATTTT. The gene calls are TRBV3-1 (or the pseudogene TRBV3-2) and TRBJ1-3; D ambiguous. V lost 1 base and J lost 0, with 10 bases in between. Germline V CDR1 and CDR2: LGHDT, YNNKEL (reference sequence). CDR3 size: 16 residues.

The DNA of the CDR3 is TGTGCCAGCAGCCCTCCAGGCACCGGGGAGCTGTTTTTT. Its translation is CASSPPGTGELFF. V is TRBV11-3 and J is TRBJ2-2; D ambiguous. Germline CDR1 is SGHNT and CDR2 is YENEEA. Trimming cost V 5 bases and J 4 bases, with 8 bases left between them. CDR3 length equals 13 residues.

The gene calls are TRBV6-4 and TRBJ2-3; D is possibly TRBD2 (6 bases). Between the trimmed V and J ends, which lost 2 bases and 1 base, there was a span of 16 bases. The CDR3 loop spans 17 amino acids. Germline V gene lookup returns CDR1 MRHNA and CDR2 SNTAGT. Written as DNA, the CDR3 is TGTGCCAGCAGTGACCCAACCCGGGACTCAGGCACAGATACGCAGTATTTT. Translation gives CASSDPTRDSGTDTQYF.

This clone is classed as medium-sized. The chain couples TRBV7-8 to TRBJ1-5; 10 bases are shared with TRBD1. Germline-derived CDR1 and CDR2 are SGHVS and FQNEAQ. The CDR3 length is 15 residues. V lost 3 bases to trimming and J lost 3 bases; unmatched junction nucleotides: 2. The CDR3 nucleotides read TGTGCCAGCAGCTTTGGGACAGGGGACAATCAGCCCCAGCATTTT. Residues: CASSFGTGDNQPQHF.

The table lists this clone with a count of one. J is TRBJ1-2 and V is TRBV6-6, with TRBD1 as a possible D gene (5 bases). Germline assignment: CDR1 MNHNY and CDR2 SVGAGI (reference sequence). This CDR3 contains 11 residues. Trimming removed 10 bases at V and 0 bases at J, with 6 bases between. CDR3 sequence reads: CAIQANYGYTF. The CDR3 DNA reads TGTGCCATACAGGCTAACTATGGCTACACCTTC.

The chain recombines TRBV2 with TRBJ2-3; 10 bases match TRBD1. V gave up 8 bases and J gave up 4 bases; unmatched junction bases: 6. CDR1 is SNHLY, CDR2 FYNNEI, per germline. CDR3 length equals 14 residues. The CDR3 region is CASQWTGGSDTQYF. DNA of the CDR3: TGTGCCAGCCAGTGGACAGGGGGTTCAGATACGCAGTATTTT.

The chain combines TRBV19 with TRBJ2-3, with TRBD1 matching over 10 bases. The CDR3 loop spans 15 amino acids. The J segment lost 6 bases and the V segment lost 3 bases, leaving 6 bases of the junction unmatched. Germline V gene data show CDR1 as LNHDA and CDR2 as SQIVND (reference sequence). CDR3 DNA sequence: TGTGCCAGTAGTATTACCGGGACAGGGGTCGATACGCAGTATTTT. This translates into CASSITGTGVDTQYF.